This T cell receptor beta chain was found in a study of blood T cell repertoires in COVID-19. This CDR3 spans 11 amino acids. Trimming took off 5 bases at V and 5 bases at J, with 6 bases between the two ends. Germline CDR1 reads LNHDA; CDR2 reads SQIVND (reference sequence). Some clones are missing from TCRdb's copy, which holds only in-frame ones; the method was immunoSEQ multiplex PCR. The sample has fewer than 400,000 clones, over 80% seen once. This chain uses TRBV19 with TRBJ1-2; D is unclear. Sequenced material: PBMCs or T cells enriched from blood (not recorded which). The origin of this receptor is a young man who had recovered from COVID-19. The CDR3 is CASSSEYGYTF. CDR3 sequence (DNA): TGTGCCAGTAGTTCGGAGTATGGCTACACCTTC.